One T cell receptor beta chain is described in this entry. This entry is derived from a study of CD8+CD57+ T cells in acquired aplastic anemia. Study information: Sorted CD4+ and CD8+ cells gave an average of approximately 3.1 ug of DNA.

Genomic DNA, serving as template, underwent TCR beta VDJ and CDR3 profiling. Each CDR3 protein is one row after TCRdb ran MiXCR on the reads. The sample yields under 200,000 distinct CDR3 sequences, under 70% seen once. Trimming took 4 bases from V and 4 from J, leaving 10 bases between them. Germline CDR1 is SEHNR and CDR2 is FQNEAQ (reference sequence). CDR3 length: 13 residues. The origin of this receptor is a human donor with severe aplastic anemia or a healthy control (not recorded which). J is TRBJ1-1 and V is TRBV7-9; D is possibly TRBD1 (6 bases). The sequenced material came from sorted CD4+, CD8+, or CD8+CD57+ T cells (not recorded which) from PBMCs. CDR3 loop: CASSSQGSTEAFF. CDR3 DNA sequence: TGTGCCAGCAGCTCTCAGGGGAGCACTGAAGCTTTCTTT.